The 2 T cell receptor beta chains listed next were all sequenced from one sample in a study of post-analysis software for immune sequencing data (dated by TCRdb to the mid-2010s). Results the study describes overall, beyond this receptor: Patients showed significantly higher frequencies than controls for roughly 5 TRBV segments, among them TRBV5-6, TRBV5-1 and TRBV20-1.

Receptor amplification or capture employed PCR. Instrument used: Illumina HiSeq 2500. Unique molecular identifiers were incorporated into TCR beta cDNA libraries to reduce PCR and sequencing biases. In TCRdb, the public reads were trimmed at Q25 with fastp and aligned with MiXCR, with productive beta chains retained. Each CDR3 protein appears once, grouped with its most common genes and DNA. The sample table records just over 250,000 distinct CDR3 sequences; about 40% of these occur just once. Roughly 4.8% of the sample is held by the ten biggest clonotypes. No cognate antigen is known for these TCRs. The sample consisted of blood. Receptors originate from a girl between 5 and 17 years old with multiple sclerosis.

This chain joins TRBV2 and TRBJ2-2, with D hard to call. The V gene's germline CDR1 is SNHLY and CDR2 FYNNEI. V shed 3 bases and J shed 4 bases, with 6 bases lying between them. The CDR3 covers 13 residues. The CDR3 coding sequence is TGTGCCAGCAGTGATTTGGTCACCGGGGAGCTGTTTTTT. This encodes CASSDLVTGELFF.

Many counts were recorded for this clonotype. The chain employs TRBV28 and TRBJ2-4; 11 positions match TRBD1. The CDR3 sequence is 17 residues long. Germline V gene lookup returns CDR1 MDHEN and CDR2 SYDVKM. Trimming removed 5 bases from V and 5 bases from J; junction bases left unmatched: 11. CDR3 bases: TGTGCCAGCAGTCGTGGGACAGGGGGACAGAAACAAAACATTCAGTACTTC. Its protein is CASSRGTGGQKQNIQYF.